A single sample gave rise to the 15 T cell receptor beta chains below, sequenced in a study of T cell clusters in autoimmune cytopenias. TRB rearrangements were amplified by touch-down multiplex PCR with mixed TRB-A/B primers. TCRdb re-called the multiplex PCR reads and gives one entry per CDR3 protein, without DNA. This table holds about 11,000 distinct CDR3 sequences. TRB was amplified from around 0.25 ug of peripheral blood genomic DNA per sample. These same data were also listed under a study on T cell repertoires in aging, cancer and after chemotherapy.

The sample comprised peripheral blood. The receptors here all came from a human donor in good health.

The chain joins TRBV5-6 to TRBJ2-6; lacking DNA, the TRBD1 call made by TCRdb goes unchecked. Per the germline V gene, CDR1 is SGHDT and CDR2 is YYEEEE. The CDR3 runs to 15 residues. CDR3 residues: CASSLAGAGANVLTF.

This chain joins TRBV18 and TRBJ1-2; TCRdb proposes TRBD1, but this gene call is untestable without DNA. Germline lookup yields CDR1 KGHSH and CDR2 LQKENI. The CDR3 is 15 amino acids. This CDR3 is CASSPSLDRVGSYTF.

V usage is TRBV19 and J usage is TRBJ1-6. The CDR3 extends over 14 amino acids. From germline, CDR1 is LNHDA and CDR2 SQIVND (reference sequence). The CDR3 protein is CASSIEHRDSPLHF.

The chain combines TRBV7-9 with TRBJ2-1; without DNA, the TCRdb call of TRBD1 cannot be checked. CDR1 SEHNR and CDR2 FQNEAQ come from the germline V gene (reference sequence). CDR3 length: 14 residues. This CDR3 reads CASSLLGGGAEQFF. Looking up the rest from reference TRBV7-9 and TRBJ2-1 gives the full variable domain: DTGVSQNPRHKITKRGQNVTFRCDPISEHNRLYWYRQTLGQGPEFLTYFQNEAQLEKSRLLSDRFSAERPKGSFSTLEIQRTEQGDSAMYLCASSLLGGGAEQFFGPGTRLTVL.

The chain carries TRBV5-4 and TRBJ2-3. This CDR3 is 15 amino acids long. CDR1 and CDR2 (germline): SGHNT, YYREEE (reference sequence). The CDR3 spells CASSSAFGDTDTQYF.

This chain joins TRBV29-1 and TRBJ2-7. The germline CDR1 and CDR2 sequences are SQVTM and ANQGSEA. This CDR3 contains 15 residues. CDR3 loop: CSVETSFSVSHEQYF.

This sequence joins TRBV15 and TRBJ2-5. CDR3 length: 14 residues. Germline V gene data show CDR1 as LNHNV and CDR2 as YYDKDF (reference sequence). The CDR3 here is CATSRDSLSETQYF.

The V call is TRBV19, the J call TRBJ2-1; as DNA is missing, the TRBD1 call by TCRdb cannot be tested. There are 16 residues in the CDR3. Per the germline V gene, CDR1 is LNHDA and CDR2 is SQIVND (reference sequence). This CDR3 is CASSAQGRSSYNEQFF.

The chain's CDR3 is CASTRARLPSYEQYF. The chain has TRBV5-6 and TRBJ2-7; TCRdb returns TRBD1, unconfirmable since there is no DNA. The CDR3 runs to 15 residues. Germline CDR1 reads SGHDT; CDR2 reads YYEEEE.

The CDR3 loop is CSVGGVGQPQHF. The genes are TRBV29-1 and TRBJ1-5. The CDR3 runs to 12 residues. In germline, CDR1 is SQVTM, CDR2 ANQGSEA.

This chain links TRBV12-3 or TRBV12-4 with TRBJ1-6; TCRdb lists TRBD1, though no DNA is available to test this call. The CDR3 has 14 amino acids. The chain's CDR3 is CASSPGQTNSPLHF.

The CDR3 spells CASSSLVGIEQYF. The V and J genes are TRBV7-9 and TRBJ2-7; the D call from TCRdb, TRBD1, cannot be confirmed without DNA. Germline CDR1 is SEHNR and CDR2 is FQNEAQ (reference sequence). CDR3 length: 13 residues. The variable domain in full, with the rest retrieved from reference TRBV7-9 and TRBJ2-7, is DTGVSQNPRHKITKRGQNVTFRCDPISEHNRLYWYRQTLGQGPEFLTYFQNEAQLEKSRLLSDRFSAERPKGSFSTLEIQRTEQGDSAMYLCASSSLVGIEQYFGPGTRLTVT.

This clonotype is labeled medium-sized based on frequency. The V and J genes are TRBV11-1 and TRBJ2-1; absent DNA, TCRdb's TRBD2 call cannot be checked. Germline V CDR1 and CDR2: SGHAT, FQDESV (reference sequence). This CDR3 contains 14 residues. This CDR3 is CASSRGLRADEQFF.

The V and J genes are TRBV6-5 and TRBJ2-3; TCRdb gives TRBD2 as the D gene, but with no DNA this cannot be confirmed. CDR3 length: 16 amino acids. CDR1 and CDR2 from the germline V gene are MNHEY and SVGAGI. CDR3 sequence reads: CASSPASGGSTDTQYF.

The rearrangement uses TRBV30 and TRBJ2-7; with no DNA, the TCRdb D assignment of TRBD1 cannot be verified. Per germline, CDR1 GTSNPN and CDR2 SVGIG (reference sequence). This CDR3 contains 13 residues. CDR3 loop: CAWSVTGGSEQYF.